This paragraph covers one T cell receptor (beta chain) sequence. In the original workflow: Amplification with reference gene primers provided the estimates of nucleated cell counts. Generated by immunoSEQ multiplex PCR, the TCRdb table keeps only in-frame clones and is missing some. For V, J and clone size, that table is used; D and trimming come from the DNA. This table has roughly 43,000 clones, roughly 85% appearing once. This sample is drawn from a study of blood T cell repertoires in COVID-19. The CDR3 totals 13 residues. V was pared by 3 bases and J by 6 bases, with 1 base of the junction left unmatched.

The sequenced material came from peripheral blood. V is TRBV23-1 and J is TRBJ2-7; 11 nucleotides match TRBD2. TRBV23-1 is designated an ORF whose function remains uncertain. This TCR derives from a woman between 65 and 79 years old in a cohort sampled during active COVID-19. The CDR3 region has the DNA TGCGCCAGCAGTCAGGGGACTAGCGGCGAGCAGTACTTC. Amino acid sequence: CASSQGTSGEQYF.